These T cell receptor beta chains were read from a single sample in a study of tumor-infiltrating T cells and Merkel cell polyomavirus. Profiling relied on immunoSEQ multiplex PCR, and the TCRdb table lists in-frame clones only, not all of them. The top ten hold around 65% of the sample, which has under 200 clones, roughly 55% seen once. The sample comprised Merkel cell polyomavirus peptide tetramer+ CD8+ T cells sorted from the tumor. These receptors came from a man in his fifties or sixties with Merkel cell carcinoma. The CDR3 runs from the conserved cysteine through the conserved F or W. D genes are given only for firm matches. Not all rows give a size; the values are once, few, many and, for expanded clones, a class.

len: 14
abundance: -
j_gene: TRBJ1-4
d_gene: -
v_gene: TRBV6-1
CDR3aa: CASSVDSLNEKLFF
CDR3nt: TGTGCCAGCAGTGTAGACAGCCTTAATGAAAAACTGTTTTTT

len: 12
abundance: once
j_gene: TRBJ2-7
d_gene: -
v_gene: TRBV18
CDR3aa: CASSPGRDEQYF
CDR3nt: TGTGCCAGCTCACCTGGCAGGGACGAGCAGTACTTC

len: 15
abundance: once
j_gene: TRBJ1-2
d_gene: TRBD1
v_gene: TRBV23-1
CDR3aa: CASVQAATGTGRDTF
CDR3nt: TGCGCCAGCGTTCAAGCGGCGACGGGGACAGGTCGAGACACCTTC

len: 11
abundance: -
j_gene: TRBJ2-2
d_gene: -
v_gene: TRBV29-1
CDR3aa: CSVAGAGELFF
CDR3nt: TGCAGCGTTGCGGGGGCCGGGGAGCTGTTTTTT

len: 13
abundance: -
j_gene: TRBJ1-1
d_gene: -
v_gene: TRBV11-3
CDR3aa: CASSFIGGTEAFF
CDR3nt: TGTGCCAGCAGCTTCATAGGCGGTACTGAAGCTTTCTTT

len: 16
abundance: -
j_gene: TRBJ2-3
d_gene: -
v_gene: TRBV28
CDR3aa: CASSLDRTTPTYTQYF
CDR3nt: TGTGCCAGCAGTTTGGACCGGACAACACCCACCTATACGCAGTATTTT

len: 14
abundance: -
j_gene: TRBJ2-1
d_gene: -
v_gene: TRBV5-1
CDR3aa: CASNRGPGGDEQFF
CDR3nt: TGCGCCAGCAACCGGGGTCCCGGTGGCGATGAGCAGTTCTTC

len: 15
abundance: -
j_gene: TRBJ1-2
d_gene: TRBD1
v_gene: TRBV6-5
CDR3aa: CVSSYRGQSNYGYTF
CDR3nt: TGTGTCAGCAGTTACCGGGGACAGAGTAACTATGGCTACACCTTC

len: 14
abundance: -
j_gene: TRBJ1-2
d_gene: TRBD1
v_gene: TRBV28
CDR3aa: CASRTGGANYGYTF
CDR3nt: TGTGCCAGCAGGACAGGGGGCGCTAACTATGGCTACACCTTC

len: 13
abundance: once
j_gene: TRBJ1-1
d_gene: -
v_gene: TRBV2
CDR3aa: CASRDRRNTEAFF
CDR3nt: TGTGCCAGCAGAGACAGAAGGAACACTGAAGCTTTCTTT

len: 12
abundance: -
j_gene: TRBJ2-7
d_gene: -
v_gene: TRBV5-4
CDR3aa: CASSVYTGQQYF
CDR3nt: TGTGCCAGCAGCGTCTACACAGGGCAGCAGTACTTC

len: 17
abundance: -
j_gene: TRBJ2-1
d_gene: TRBD2
v_gene: TRBV9
CDR3aa: CASSGPTSGVGVNEQFF
CDR3nt: TGTGCCAGCAGCGGACCGACTAGCGGGGTCGGTGTCAATGAGCAGTTCTTC

len: 19
abundance: -
j_gene: TRBJ2-1
d_gene: TRBD2
v_gene: TRBV11-3
CDR3aa: CASSQNLAGGLQSYNEQFF
CDR3nt: TGTGCCAGCAGCCAAAATCTAGCGGGAGGACTCCAAAGCTACAATGAGCAGTTCTTC

len: 13
abundance: -
j_gene: TRBJ2-3
d_gene: -
v_gene: TRBV7-7
CDR3aa: CASSLDATDTQYF
CDR3nt: TGTGCTAGCAGCTTAGATGCGACAGATACGCAGTATTTT

len: 16
abundance: -
j_gene: TRBJ1-2
d_gene: TRBD1
v_gene: TRBV28
CDR3aa: CASSLPRITGGNGYTF
CDR3nt: TGTGCCAGCAGTCTACCACGGATTACAGGGGGCAATGGCTACACCTTC

len: 15
abundance: once
j_gene: TRBJ2-6
d_gene: -
v_gene: TRBV19
CDR3aa: CASTPEGAGANVLTF
CDR3nt: TGTGCCAGTACCCCCGAGGGAGCCGGGGCCAACGTCCTGACTTTC

len: 13
abundance: once
j_gene: TRBJ2-6
d_gene: -
v_gene: TRBV5-6
CDR3aa: CAKSQSRANVLTF
CDR3nt: TGTGCCAAGTCACAAAGTCGGGCCAACGTCCTGACTTTC

len: 12
abundance: -
j_gene: TRBJ1-5
d_gene: -
v_gene: TRBV5-3
CDR3aa: CARSFQGQPQHF
CDR3nt: TGTGCCAGAAGCTTCCAGGGCCAGCCCCAGCATTTT

len: 14
abundance: -
j_gene: TRBJ1-1
d_gene: TRBD1
v_gene: TRBV27
CDR3aa: CASSLGTGGTEAFF
CDR3nt: TGTGCCAGCAGTTTAGGGACAGGGGGCACTGAAGCTTTCTTT

len: 15
abundance: -
j_gene: TRBJ2-2
d_gene: TRBD1
v_gene: TRBV6-6
CDR3aa: CASNPDRGGTGELFF
CDR3nt: TGTGCCAGCAATCCGGACAGGGGGGGAACCGGGGAGCTGTTTTTT

len: 13
abundance: -
j_gene: TRBJ2-5
d_gene: -
v_gene: TRBV7-8
CDR3aa: CASSLGQRETQYF
CDR3nt: TGTGCCAGCAGCTTAGGACAAAGGGAGACCCAGTACTTC

len: 14
abundance: -
j_gene: TRBJ2-7
d_gene: TRBD1
v_gene: TRBV7-9
CDR3aa: CASSSRTGPYEQYF
CDR3nt: TGTGCCAGCAGCTCAAGGACAGGACCGTACGAGCAGTACTTC

len: 15
abundance: -
j_gene: TRBJ1-2
d_gene: -
v_gene: TRBV5-4
CDR3aa: CASSLWIGVSYGYTF
CDR3nt: TGTGCCAGCAGCTTATGGATAGGGGTTAGCTATGGCTACACCTTC

len: 15
abundance: -
j_gene: TRBJ1-4
d_gene: TRBD1
v_gene: TRBV10-3
CDR3aa: CAISESKTGDRKTVF
CDR3nt: TGTGCCATCAGTGAGTCGAAGACAGGGGATAGAAAAACTGTTTTT

len: 14
abundance: -
j_gene: TRBJ2-2
d_gene: TRBD1
v_gene: TRBV5-1
CDR3aa: CASSSQQGTGELFF
CDR3nt: TGCGCCAGCTCCTCCCAACAGGGGACCGGGGAGCTGTTTTTT

len: 14
abundance: once
j_gene: TRBJ2-7
d_gene: TRBD1
v_gene: TRBV27
CDR3aa: CASSRYGTGLEQYF
CDR3nt: TGTGCCAGCAGTCGCTACGGGACAGGGCTGGAGCAGTACTTC

len: 18
abundance: -
j_gene: TRBJ2-1
d_gene: TRBD2
v_gene: TRBV4-2
CDR3aa: CASSQSEGLAGKDGEQFF
CDR3nt: TGTGCCAGCAGCCAATCGGAAGGACTAGCGGGAAAGGACGGTGAGCAGTTCTTC

len: 15
abundance: -
j_gene: TRBJ1-2
d_gene: TRBD1
v_gene: TRBV6-5
CDR3aa: CASSYRGQSNYGYTF
CDR3nt: TGTGCCAGCAGTTACCGGGGACAGAGTAACTATGGCTACACCTTC

len: 16
abundance: -
j_gene: TRBJ1-5
d_gene: -
v_gene: TRBV28
CDR3aa: CASSTRGRGTDQPQHF
CDR3nt: TGTGCCAGCAGCACCAGGGGCCGGGGCACGGATCAGCCCCAGCATTTT

len: 12
abundance: -
j_gene: TRBJ2-7
d_gene: TRBD2
v_gene: TRBV19
CDR3aa: CASTASGYEQYF
CDR3nt: TGTGCCAGTACGGCTAGCGGATACGAGCAGTACTTC

len: 14
abundance: -
j_gene: TRBJ2-1
d_gene: TRBD1
v_gene: TRBV6-5
CDR3aa: CASSYSDRVDEQFF
CDR3nt: TGTGCCAGCAGTTACTCGGACAGGGTTGATGAGCAGTTCTTC

len: 18
abundance: -
j_gene: TRBJ2-5
d_gene: TRBD1
v_gene: TRBV7-6
CDR3aa: CASSSGQGVGGPQETQYF
CDR3nt: TGTGCCAGCAGCTCCGGACAGGGGGTAGGGGGTCCACAAGAGACCCAGTACTTC

len: 18
abundance: -
j_gene: TRBJ2-7
d_gene: TRBD2
v_gene: TRBV28
CDR3aa: CASSFYLRLAGGHGEQYF
CDR3nt: TGTGCCAGCAGTTTCTATCTAAGACTAGCGGGAGGGCATGGCGAGCAGTACTTC